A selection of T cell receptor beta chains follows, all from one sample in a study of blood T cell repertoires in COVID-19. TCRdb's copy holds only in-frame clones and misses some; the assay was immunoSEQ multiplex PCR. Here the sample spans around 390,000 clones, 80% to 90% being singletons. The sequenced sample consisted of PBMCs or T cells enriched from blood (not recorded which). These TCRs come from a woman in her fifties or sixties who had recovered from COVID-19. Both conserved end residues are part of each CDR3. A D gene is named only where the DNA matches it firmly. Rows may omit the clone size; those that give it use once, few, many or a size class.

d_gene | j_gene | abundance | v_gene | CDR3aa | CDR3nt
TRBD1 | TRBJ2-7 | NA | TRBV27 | CASSPVDRASYEQYF | TGTGCCAGCAGCCCCGTCGACAGGGCCTCCTACGAGCAGTACTTC
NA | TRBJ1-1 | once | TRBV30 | CAWILTEAFF | TGTGCCTGGATCTTAACTGAAGCTTTCTTT
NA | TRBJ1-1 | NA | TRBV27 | CASKSGETSWSDTEAFF | TGTGCCAGCAAGAGTGGAGAGACGAGTTGGTCGGACACTGAAGCTTTCTTT
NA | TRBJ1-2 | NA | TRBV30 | CAWSASGLGGYTF | TGTGCCTGGAGTGCTTCAGGCTTGGGTGGCTACACCTTC
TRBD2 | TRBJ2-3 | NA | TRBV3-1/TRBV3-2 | CASSQRLAGGFTDTQYF | TGTGCCAGCAGCCAAAGACTAGCGGGGGGGTTCACAGATACGCAGTATTTT
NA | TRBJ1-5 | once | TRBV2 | CASNLGASSNQPQHF | TGTGCCAGCAACCTAGGGGCCTCTAGCAATCAGCCCCAGCATTTT
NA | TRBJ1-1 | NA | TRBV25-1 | CASSDSRRMNTEAFF | TGTGCCAGCAGTGACAGTCGCCGCATGAACACTGAAGCTTTCTTT
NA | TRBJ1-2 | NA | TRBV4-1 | CASSPSALPHGYTF | TGCGCCAGCAGCCCAAGCGCTCTCCCGCATGGCTACACCTTC
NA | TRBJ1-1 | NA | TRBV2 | CASTRRAEAFF | TGTGCCAGCACTCGGAGGGCCGAAGCTTTCTTT
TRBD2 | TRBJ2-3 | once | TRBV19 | CASSIRRGSLDTQYF | TGTGCCAGTAGTATAAGGCGGGGGAGCTTAGATACGCAGTATTTT
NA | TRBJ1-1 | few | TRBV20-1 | CSASYPVNTEAFF | TGCAGTGCTAGTTATCCGGTGAACACTGAAGCTTTCTTT
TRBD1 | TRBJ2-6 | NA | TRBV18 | CASSLRDRGTGANVLTF | TGTGCCAGCTCGCTAAGGGACAGGGGGACCGGGGCCAACGTCCTGACTTTC